This T cell receptor (beta chain) was profiled in a study of cytomegalovirus exposure and HLA in healthy donors. In the case of this clone: The target antigen is unknown.

CDR1 and CDR2 (germline): MGHRA, YSYEKL. V lost 0 bases and J 0 bases, leaving 7 bases between the germline ends. The CDR3 extends over 15 amino acids. Whereas donors were nominally healthy upon sampling, unrecorded immune exposures were probable. Study-level results: Some V segments could not be told apart, so they were left out, TRBV6-2 and TRBV6-3 among them. When analyzed later, a missense DCLRE1C variant was found to be linked to TCR beta V- and J-gene trimming. Analysis was performed later, and it showed HLA-associated TCR beta chains to be more clonally expanded than equally common others.

PCR was performed using 60 Vbeta and 13 Jbeta primers. Using immunoSEQ multiplex PCR, the repertoire was profiled, and TCRdb retains in-frame clones only, with some absent. The table includes more than 100,000 clones, 60% to 85% detected once. Sequenced input: PBMCs. This chain links TRBV4-1 with TRBJ2-3; weak D call: TRBD2 (5 bases). The origin of this receptor is a female donor in good health and CMV-seropositive. The CDR3 here is CASSQERASTDTQYF. The CDR3 nucleotides are TGCGCCAGCAGCCAAGAGCGGGCCAGCACAGATACGCAGTATTTT.